These T cell receptor beta chains were read from a single sample in a study of Tregs in tolerant kidney transplant recipients. The method was immunoSEQ multiplex PCR; TCRdb's version includes in-frame clones alone and lacks a portion of them. The sample consists of about 240,000 clones, roughly four fifths of them appearing once. The material sequenced was CD4+ T cells from blood. The receptors originated from a human donor in good health. Both conserved end residues are part of each CDR3. D genes are given only for firm matches. Not every row has a clone size; where given, it reads once, few, many or a size class.

j_call | d_call | clone_size | v_call | cdr3_aa | cdr3_nt
TRBJ2-5 | NA | NA | TRBV27 | CASRGQGRLPAQYF | TGTGCCAGCAGAGGGCAGGGGCGTCTTCCGGCCCAGTACTTC
TRBJ1-5 | NA | NA | TRBV6-5 | CASSYSRVRKPQHF | TGTGCCAGCAGTTACTCGAGGGTCAGGAAGCCCCAGCATTTT
TRBJ1-1 | NA | NA | TRBV7-9 | CASSLQGQRFGNTEAFF | TGTGCCAGCAGCTTACAGGGGCAACGGTTTGGGAACACTGAAGCTTTCTTT
TRBJ2-3 | NA | NA | TRBV7-8 | CASSLEPVSLHTDTQYF | TGTGCCAGCAGCTTAGAGCCCGTTTCACTCCACACAGATACGCAGTATTTT
TRBJ2-3 | NA | NA | TRBV19 | CASTHHGDTQYF | TGTGCCAGTACTCACCATGGAGATACGCAGTATTTT
TRBJ1-5 | NA | NA | TRBV11-3 | CASSLAAGPYSNQPQHF | TGTGCCAGCAGCTTAGCGGCAGGGCCATATAGCAATCAGCCCCAGCATTTT
TRBJ2-3 | NA | NA | TRBV7-2 | CASTPRWGTDTQYF | TGTGCCAGCACCCCCAGATGGGGCACAGATACGCAGTATTTT
TRBJ2-3 | NA | NA | TRBV18 | CASSLTLEDTQYF | TGTGCCAGCTCCCTTACTTTGGAAGATACGCAGTATTTT
TRBJ2-3 | NA | NA | TRBV5-8 | CASSSTPATAQYF | TGTGCCAGCAGCTCCACACCGGCGACCGCGCAGTATTTT
TRBJ1-2 | NA | NA | TRBV6-6 | CASSYSRGNGYTF | TGTGCCAGCAGTTACTCGAGGGGCAATGGCTACACCTTC
TRBJ1-5 | NA | NA | TRBV18 | CASSPAGNQPQHF | TGTGCCAGCTCACCAGCAGGCAATCAGCCCCAGCATTTT
TRBJ2-2 | TRBD1 | NA | TRBV5-1 | CASSSGPGQGPGELFF | TGCGCCAGCAGCTCTGGACCGGGACAGGGTCCCGGGGAGCTGTTTTTT
TRBJ1-3 | NA | NA | TRBV6-5 | CASRWGTGNTIYF | TGTGCCAGCAGGTGGGGGACCGGAAACACCATATATTTT
TRBJ1-1 | NA | NA | TRBV14 | CASSQDWGRVDTEAFF | TGTGCCAGCAGCCAAGATTGGGGCAGGGTAGACACTGAAGCTTTCTTT
TRBJ2-3 | NA | NA | TRBV2 | CASSGRGQGLSDTQYF | TGTGCCAGCAGTGGTAGAGGTCAGGGTCTGTCAGATACGCAGTATTTT
TRBJ2-7 | NA | few | TRBV7-2 | CASSLVRGFTYEQYF | TGTGCCAGCAGCTTAGTCAGGGGATTTACCTACGAGCAGTACTTC
TRBJ1-1 | NA | few | TRBV7-9 | CASSFMKDTEAFF | TGTGCCAGCAGTTTTATGAAGGACACTGAAGCTTTCTTT
TRBJ1-5 | NA | NA | TRBV7-2 | CASSSPRGGYSNQPQHF | TGTGCCAGCAGCTCCCCACGCGGGGGGTATAGCAATCAGCCCCAGCATTTT
TRBJ1-6 | NA | NA | TRBV6-5 | CASRPRDRPDSPLHF | TGTGCCAGCAGACCTAGAGACCGGCCGGATTCACCCCTCCACTTT
TRBJ1-5 | NA | NA | TRBV27 | CASTPGGWDSNQPQHF | TGTGCCAGCACCCCCGGGGGGTGGGATAGCAATCAGCCCCAGCATTTT
TRBJ2-6 | TRBD1 | NA | TRBV11-2 | CASSRTTGLTGANVLTF | TGTGCCAGCAGCCGAACGACAGGGTTAACTGGGGCCAACGTCCTGACTTTC
TRBJ2-1 | TRBD1 | NA | TRBV9 | CASSVQGDNYNEQFF | TGTGCCAGCAGCGTGCAGGGGGACAACTACAATGAGCAGTTCTTC
TRBJ1-3 | NA | NA | TRBV7-9 | CASSLAISGNTIYF | TGTGCCAGCAGCTTAGCGATCTCTGGAAACACCATATATTTT